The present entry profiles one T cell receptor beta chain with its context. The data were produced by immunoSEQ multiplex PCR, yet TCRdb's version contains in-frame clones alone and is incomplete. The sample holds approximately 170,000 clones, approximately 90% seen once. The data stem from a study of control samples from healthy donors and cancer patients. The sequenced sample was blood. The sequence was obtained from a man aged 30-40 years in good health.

The DNA of the CDR3 is TGTGCCAGCAGTTTAACTAGCGGGGCCCCAGGGGAGCAGTTCTTC. Amino acids: CASSLTSGAPGEQFF. V usage is TRBV7-9 and J usage is TRBJ2-1; 10 nucleotides agree with TRBD2. CDR3 size: 15 residues. V lost 6 bases to trimming and J lost 10 bases; unmatched junction nucleotides: 12. CDR1 SEHNR and CDR2 FQNEAQ come from the germline V gene (reference sequence).